This TCR beta chain was sequenced during a study of cytomegalovirus exposure and HLA in healthy donors. Study results and limitations: Reports described diagnosis of cytomegalovirus status by the classifier as highly specific and sensitive. TRBV6-2, TRBV6-3 and some other V segments were unresolvable in 87-base-pair reads. Overall, roughly 160 TCR beta chains were annotated as cytomegalovirus-associated.

In the case of this clone: As yet, its antigen is unknown.

Primers: 60 Vbeta forward and 13 Jbeta reverse. The data were produced by immunoSEQ multiplex PCR, yet TCRdb's version contains in-frame clones alone and is incomplete. This sample's table has about 190,000 clones. The germline CDR1 and CDR2 sequences are LNHDA and SQIVND (reference sequence). The CDR3 is made up of 15 amino acids. V shed 3 bases, J shed 6 bases, and the junction held 4 bases outside the gene matches. The clonotype originates from a woman aged 30 to 39 in good health and CMV-seropositive. The sample comprised PBMCs. V usage is TRBV19 and J usage is TRBJ1-6, with TRBD1 matching over 8 bases. For the CDR3, the DNA is TGTGCCAGTAGTATGACAGGGGCGTCTAATTCACCCCTCCACTTT. Translated: CASSMTGASNSPLHF.